Following are 10 T cell receptor beta chains from one sample sequenced in a study of T cell responses to AZD1222 COVID-19 vaccine. The method was immunoSEQ multiplex PCR; TCRdb's version includes in-frame clones alone and lacks a portion of them. This sample yields roughly 120,000 clones, of which more than 70% are seen a single time; 9.5% to 15% belongs to the top ten. Sample: peripheral blood, taken on day 0 of AZD1222 vaccination. These receptors were taken from an adult in good health.

The gene calls are TRBV19 and TRBJ2-2; D is unclear. The germline V gene encodes CDR1 LNHDA and CDR2 SQIVND (reference sequence). The CDR3 loop spans 14 amino acids. V was clipped by 9 bases and J by 2 bases, with 13 bases between them. In DNA, the CDR3 is TGTGCCAGCCTAGGTCGGGTTAACACCGGGGAGCTGTTTTTT. Protein product: CASLGRVNTGELFF.

This chain links TRBV18 with TRBJ1-4, with D uncertain. The CDR3 is 14 amino acids. The V gene's germline CDR1 is KGHSH and CDR2 LQKENI. The V and J ends lost 3 bases and 3 bases respectively, with 8 bases between them. DNA for the CDR3: TGTGCCAGCTCACCGGCTTTGGCTAATGAAAAACTGTTTTTT. Protein: CASSPALANEKLFF.

The gene calls are TRBV4-1 and TRBJ2-2, with 7 bases aligning to TRBD1. J gave up 4 bases and V 4 bases, and 12 bases lay outside the gene matches. CDR1 and CDR2 (germline): MGHRA, YSYEKL. The CDR3 has 17 residues. CDR3 coding DNA: TGCGCCAGCAGCCGAAAACTTAACAGGGGCACCACCGGGGAGCTGTTTTTT. Its protein is CASSRKLNRGTTGELFF.

In its sample, this clone was seen once. This rearrangement joins TRBV7-9 to TRBJ1-1; a possible D gene is TRBD1 (5 bases). The CDR3 runs 14 residues. Trimming stripped 6 bases from V and 1 base from J, with 12 bases between. CDR1 and CDR2 from the germline V gene are SEHNR and FQNEAQ (reference sequence). CDR3 nucleotides: TGTGCCAGCAGTTTCACGGACAAGAACACTGAAGCTTTCTTT. Amino acids: CASSFTDKNTEAFF. Full variable domain (outside the CDR3, taken from reference TRBV7-9 and TRBJ1-1): DTGVSQNPRHKITKRGQNVTFRCDPISEHNRLYWYRQTLGQGPEFLTYFQNEAQLEKSRLLSDRFSAERPKGSFSTLEIQRTEQGDSAMYLCASSFTDKNTEAFFGQGTRLTVV.

This sequence joins TRBV19 and TRBJ2-1; D is unresolved. The ends were cut back, 7 bases at V and 4 bases at J, with 5 bases in the middle. Germline V CDR1 and CDR2: LNHDA, SQIVND (reference sequence). The CDR3 runs 11 residues. As DNA, the CDR3 is TGTGCCAGTAACGGGTACAATGAGCAGTTCTTC. Translating it yields CASNGYNEQFF.

The genes are TRBV12-3 or TRBV12-4 and TRBJ2-7; D unclear. Between the trimmed V and J ends, which lost 3 bases and 5 bases, there was a span of 8 bases. CDR3 size: 12 residues. CDR3 amino acids: CASSFFQNEQYF. The CDR3 coding sequence is TGTGCCAGCAGTTTTTTTCAGAACGAGCAGTACTTC.

This clone was seen just once. V gene TRBV12-3 or TRBV12-4 combines with J gene TRBJ1-1, with D hard to call. The CDR3 runs 13 residues. Trimming took off 5 bases at V and 1 base at J, with 8 bases between the two ends. This chain's CDR3 is CASSPAWNTEAFF. CDR3 in DNA: TGTGCCAGCAGTCCTGCCTGGAACACTGAAGCTTTCTTT.

The chain joins TRBV6-2 or TRBV6-3 to TRBJ1-1; a possible D gene is TRBD1 (5 bases). The CDR3 has 13 residues. CDR1 is MNHEY, CDR2 SVGEGT, per germline. With 4 bases removed from V and 4 bases from J, the gap between germline ends came to 10 bases. The CDR3 nucleotides are TGTGCCAGCAGTTCTTATCAGGGCACTGAAGCTTTCTTT. It encodes CASSSYQGTEAFF.

The chain has TRBV27 and TRBJ1-5; unclear D gene. In germline, CDR1 is MNHEY, CDR2 SMNVEV (reference sequence). This CDR3 comprises 15 residues. V was trimmed by 6 bases and J by 9 bases, leaving 21 bases between them. CDR3 nucleotides: TGTGCCAGCAGATCACGGATGTTAGGTTCTGGGCCCCAGCATTTT. Translating it yields CASRSRMLGSGPQHF.

The genes are TRBV11-2 and TRBJ1-2; TRBD1 matches 9 bases. The J segment lost 2 bases and the V segment lost 1 base, leaving 2 bases of the junction unmatched. Germline V gene sequence: CDR1 SGHAT, CDR2 FQNNGV. This CDR3 is built from 15 residues. This chain's CDR3 is CASSLVTGGNYGYTF. CDR3 coding DNA: TGTGCCAGCAGCTTAGTCACAGGGGGCAACTATGGCTACACCTTC.